The clone carrying this TCR beta chain appeared a few times. What it binds is unknown. V was cut by 1 base and J by 1 base, with 7 bases left in between. Germline V gene data show CDR1 as MNHEY and CDR2 as SVGAGI. The CDR3 sequence is 15 residues long. This specimen comes from a study of T-cell memory formation after mild COVID-19. Study-wide results and limits: Whether second-wave clones peaking at day 37 were SARS-CoV-2 specific went unconfirmed.

TCRdb reprocessed the 5' RACE reads via MiXCR and lists one record per CDR3 protein. The sample records 550,000 to 700,000 distinct CDR3 sequences, around a sixth being singletons. The sample taken for sequencing was PBMCs or a T cell subset sorted from them (not recorded which). This sequence was found in an adult woman who had mild COVID-19 (a few samples of this study predate the infection). Cell type and time point are not known. The chain couples TRBV6-5 to TRBJ2-2; D is ambiguous. CDR3 sequence: CASSYFGRNTGELFF. DNA for the CDR3: TGTGCCAGCAGTTACTTTGGCAGGAACACCGGGGAGCTGTTTTTT.